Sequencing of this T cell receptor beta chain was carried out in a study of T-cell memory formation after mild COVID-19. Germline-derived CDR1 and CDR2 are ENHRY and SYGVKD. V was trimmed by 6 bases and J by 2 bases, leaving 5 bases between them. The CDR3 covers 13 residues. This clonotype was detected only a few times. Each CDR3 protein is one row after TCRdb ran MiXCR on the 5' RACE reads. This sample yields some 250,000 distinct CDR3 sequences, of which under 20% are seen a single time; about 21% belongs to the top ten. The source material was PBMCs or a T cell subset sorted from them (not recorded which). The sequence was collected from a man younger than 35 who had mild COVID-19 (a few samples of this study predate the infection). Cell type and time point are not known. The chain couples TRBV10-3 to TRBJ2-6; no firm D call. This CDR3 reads CAIREPGANVLTF. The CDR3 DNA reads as TGTGCCATCAGGGAACCTGGGGCCAACGTCCTGACTTTC.